The T cell receptor beta chain described here comes from a study of blood T cell repertoires in COVID-19. This clone was counted a single time. The CDR3 extends over 15 amino acids. The V end was cut by 1 base, the J end by 7 bases, with 14 bases between. Germline-derived CDR1 and CDR2 are MDHEN and SYDVKM. Assay: immunoSEQ multiplex PCR; the TCRdb copy retains only in-frame clones and omits some. Among 46,000 or so clones listed, 75% to 90% were seen once. Sequenced: peripheral blood. The receptor was isolated from a man between 45 and 60 years old with acute or convalescent COVID-19. The V and J genes are TRBV28 and TRBJ1-5; no definite D call. CDR3 loop: CASSLSTEYGQPQHF. The CDR3 nucleotides are TGTGCCAGCAGTTTATCAACCGAATACGGGCAGCCCCAGCATTTT. Combining the CDR3 with reference TRBV28 and TRBJ1-5 gives the whole variable domain DVKVTQSSRYLVKRTGEKVFLECVQDMDHENMFWYRQDPGLGLRLIYFSYDVKMKEKGDIPEGYSVSREKKERFSLILESASTNQTSMYLCASSLSTEYGQPQHFGDGTRLSIL.